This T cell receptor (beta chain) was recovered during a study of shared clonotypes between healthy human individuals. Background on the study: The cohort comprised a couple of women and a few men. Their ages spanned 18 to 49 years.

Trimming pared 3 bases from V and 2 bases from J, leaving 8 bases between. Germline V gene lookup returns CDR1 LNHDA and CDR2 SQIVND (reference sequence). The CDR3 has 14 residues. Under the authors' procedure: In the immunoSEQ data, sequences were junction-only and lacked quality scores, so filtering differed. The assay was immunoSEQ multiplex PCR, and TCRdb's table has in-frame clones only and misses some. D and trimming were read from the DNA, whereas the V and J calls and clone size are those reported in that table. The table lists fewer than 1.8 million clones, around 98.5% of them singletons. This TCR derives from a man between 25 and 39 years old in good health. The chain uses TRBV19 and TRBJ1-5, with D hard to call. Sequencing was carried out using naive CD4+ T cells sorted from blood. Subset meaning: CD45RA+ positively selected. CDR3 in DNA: TGTGCCAGTAGTATTGGTAGGGGCAATCAGCCCCAGCATTTT. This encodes CASSIGRGNQPQHF.